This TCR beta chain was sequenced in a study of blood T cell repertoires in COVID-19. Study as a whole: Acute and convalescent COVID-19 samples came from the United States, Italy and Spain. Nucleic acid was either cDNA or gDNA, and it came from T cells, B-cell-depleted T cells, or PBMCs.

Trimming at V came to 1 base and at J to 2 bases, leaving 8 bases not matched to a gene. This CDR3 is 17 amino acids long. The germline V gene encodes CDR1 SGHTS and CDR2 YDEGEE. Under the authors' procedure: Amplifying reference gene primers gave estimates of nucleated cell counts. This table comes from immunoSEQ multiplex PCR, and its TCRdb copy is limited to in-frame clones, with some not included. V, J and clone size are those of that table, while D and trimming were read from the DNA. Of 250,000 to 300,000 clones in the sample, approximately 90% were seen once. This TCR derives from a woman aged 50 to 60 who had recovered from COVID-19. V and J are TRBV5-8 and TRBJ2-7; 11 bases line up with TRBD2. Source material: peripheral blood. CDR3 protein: CASSLSASGRPAYEQYF. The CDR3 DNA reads TGTGCCAGCAGCTTGTCGGCTAGCGGGAGGCCAGCCTACGAGCAGTACTTC.